The clone carrying this T cell receptor (beta chain) was observed many times. The antigen remains unidentified. TCRdb passed the 5' RACE reads through MiXCR, listing each CDR3 protein once. The sample has 30,000 to 45,000 distinct CDR3 sequences; more than 9.5% are singletons. The sample belongs to a study of T-cell memory formation after mild COVID-19. About the study: Clustering of TCRs was largely donor specific. Regarding the study as a whole: Balance between CD4 and CD8 was seen in clones contracting day 15 to 85, and a CD4+ lean was seen in later expanders. Those CD4+ clones that contracted were mainly in CM and EM (CD8+ ones in EMRA).

Per the germline V gene, CDR1 is SGHRS and CDR2 is YFSETQ. V gave up 0 bases and J gave up 6 bases, with 15 bases separating them. The CDR3 contains 16 residues. Sequencing used PBMCs or a T cell subset sorted from them (not recorded which). The TCR originated in a man between 18 and 35 years old who had mild COVID-19 (a few samples of this study predate the infection). Cell type and time point are not known. The rearrangement links TRBV5-1 to TRBJ2-2; unclear D gene. In DNA form, the CDR3 reads TGCGCCAGCAGCTTGGAAGGCGGTAGAGCAGCCGGGGAGCTGTTTTTT. It codes for CASSLEGGRAAGELFF. Full variable domain (remainder filled in from reference TRBV5-1 and TRBJ2-2): KAGVTQTPRYLIKTRGQQVTLSCSPISGHRSVSWYQQTPGQGLQFLFEYFSETQRNKGNFPGRFSGRQFSNSRSEMNVSTLELGDSALYLCASSLEGGRAAGELFFGEGSRLTVL.